This T cell receptor (beta chain) was found in a study of a mutant IDH1 vaccine in newly diagnosed glioma. The overall study: First vaccine doses came 4-6 weeks after radiotherapy alone, or with temozolomide cycles.

The CDR3 sequence is 16 residues long. Trimming pared 2 bases from V and 2 bases from J, leaving 16 bases between. Germline CDR1 is SNHLY and CDR2 is FYNNEI. As for time point: week 5, during vaccination. With topical imiquimod, each dose of the vaccine consisted of 300 ug of mutant IDH1 20-mer peptide. The data were produced by immunoSEQ multiplex PCR, yet TCRdb's version contains in-frame clones alone and is incomplete. This table has under 70,000 clones, about 86% appearing once. About this clone itself: Antigen: not known.

The sequencing here drew on PBMCs, taken from a glioma patient whose treatment included an IDH1 peptide vaccine. This chain connects TRBV2 to TRBJ2-7; either TRBD1 or TRBD2 may supply D (6 bases each). The source is a man aged 30 to 45 with glioma. The CDR3 sequence: CASSEMGWGATYEQYF. DNA of the CDR3: TGTGCCAGCAGTGAAATGGGGTGGGGGGCCACCTACGAGCAGTACTTC.